A selection of T cell receptor beta chains follows, all from one sample in a study of T cell responses to AZD1222 COVID-19 vaccine. Some clones are missing from TCRdb's copy, which holds only in-frame ones; the method was immunoSEQ multiplex PCR. Among around 130,000 clones listed, 86% were seen once. Sequencing was performed on peripheral blood, taken on day 0 of AZD1222 vaccination. These receptors were obtained from an adult in good health. CDR3s include the opening cysteine and the closing phenylalanine or tryptophan. Each record gives: J gene, V gene, CDR3 length, clone size, D gene, CDR3 protein, CDR3 DNA. A D gene is named only where the DNA matches it firmly. For some rows the clone size is stated as once, few or many, or as a class when expanded; others skip it.

TRBJ2-4,TRBV28,14,NA,NA,CASTSGQDLDIQYF,TGTGCCAGCACCAGCGGGCAGGATCTGGACATTCAGTACTTC
TRBJ2-2,TRBV7-8,13,NA,NA,CASSPVDTGELFF,TGTGCCAGCAGCCCCGTTGACACCGGGGAGCTGTTTTTT
TRBJ2-5,TRBV24-1,11,NA,NA,CATSAGETQYF,TGTGCCACCAGTGCGGGAGAGACCCAGTACTTC
TRBJ2-7,TRBV24-1,13,NA,NA,CATSSSGFGEQYF,TGTGCCACCAGTAGTTCAGGGTTCGGCGAGCAGTACTTC
TRBJ2-7,TRBV5-4,12,NA,NA,CASSFWGYEQYF,TGTGCCAGCAGCTTCTGGGGTTACGAGCAGTACTTC
TRBJ1-5,TRBV2,13,NA,NA,CASREGPYQPQHF,TGTGCCAGCAGAGAAGGGCCCTATCAGCCCCAGCATTTT
TRBJ1-5,TRBV19,18,NA,NA,CASSKLREGGNRFQPQHF,TGTGCCAGTAGTAAATTACGAGAGGGGGGAAACAGATTTCAGCCCCAGCATTTT
TRBJ1-4,TRBV20-1,11,NA,NA,CSASRDEKLFF,TGCAGTGCTAGCCGGGACGAAAAACTGTTTTTT
TRBJ2-3,TRBV29-1,11,few,NA,CSVEDTDTQYF,TGCAGCGTTGAAGACACAGATACGCAGTATTTT
TRBJ1-3,TRBV2,15,NA,NA,CASSVGLSSGNTIYF,TGTGCCAGCAGTGTCGGCCTAAGCTCTGGAAACACCATATATTTT
TRBJ1-1,TRBV11-2,15,NA,NA,CASSLDNRGSTEAFF,TGTGCCAGCAGCTTAGATAACCGGGGGAGCACTGAAGCTTTCTTT
TRBJ2-5,TRBV18,15,once,TRBD1,CASSDGQGREETQYF,TGTGCCAGCTCAGACGGACAGGGAAGGGAAGAGACCCAGTACTTC
TRBJ2-4,TRBV2,13,NA,NA,CASRRVGLDIQYF,TGTGCCAGCAGGAGGGTGGGTTTGGACATTCAGTACTTC
TRBJ2-1,TRBV5-1,16,once,TRBD2,CASSLNLAGLYNEQFF,TGCGCCAGCAGCTTGAACCTAGCGGGACTTTACAATGAGCAGTTCTTC
TRBJ2-7,TRBV7-9,14,NA,TRBD1,CASSLTGTTGEQYF,TGTGCCAGCAGTTTAACCGGGACGACAGGGGAGCAGTACTTC
TRBJ1-5,TRBV10-1,14,NA,NA,CASSGKTPHQPQHF,TGCGCCAGCAGTGGAAAGACACCCCATCAGCCCCAGCATTTT
TRBJ1-2,TRBV5-3,13,NA,NA,CARSLGGTYGYTF,TGTGCCAGAAGCTTGGGGGGAACCTATGGCTACACCTTC
TRBJ2-3,TRBV11-1,13,NA,TRBD1,CASSTVNRGAQYF,TGTGCCAGCAGCACAGTTAACAGGGGTGCGCAGTATTTT
TRBJ1-1,TRBV2,14,NA,NA,CASSEGRANTEAFF,TGTGCCAGCAGTGAAGGCAGGGCAAACACTGAAGCTTTCTTT
TRBJ1-5,TRBV19,15,NA,NA,CASSIDSGINQPQHF,TGTGCCAGTAGTATAGATTCGGGAATCAATCAGCCCCAGCATTTT
TRBJ2-5,TRBV2,14,NA,TRBD2,CASSPTSRQETQYF,TGTGCCAGCAGCCCGACTAGCCGCCAAGAGACCCAGTACTTC
TRBJ1-2,TRBV28,12,NA,NA,CASNRGDYGYTF,TGTGCCAGCAATCGGGGGGACTATGGCTACACCTTC